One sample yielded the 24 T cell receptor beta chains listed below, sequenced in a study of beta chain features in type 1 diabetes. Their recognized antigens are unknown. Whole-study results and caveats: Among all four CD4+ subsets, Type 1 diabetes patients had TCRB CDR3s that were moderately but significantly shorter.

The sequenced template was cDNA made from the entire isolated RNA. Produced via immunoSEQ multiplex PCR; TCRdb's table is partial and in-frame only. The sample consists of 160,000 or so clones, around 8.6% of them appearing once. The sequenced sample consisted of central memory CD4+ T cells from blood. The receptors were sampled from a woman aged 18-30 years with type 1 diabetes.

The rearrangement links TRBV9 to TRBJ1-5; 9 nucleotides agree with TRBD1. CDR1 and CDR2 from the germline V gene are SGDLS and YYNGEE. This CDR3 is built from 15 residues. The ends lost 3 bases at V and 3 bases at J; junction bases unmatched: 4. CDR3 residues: CASSAGTGYNQPQHF. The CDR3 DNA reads TGTGCCAGCAGCGCCGGGACAGGGTACAATCAGCCCCAGCATTTT. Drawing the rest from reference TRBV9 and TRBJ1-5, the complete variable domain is DSGVTQTPKHLITATGQRVTLRCSPRSGDLSVYWYQQSLDQGLQFLIQYYNGEERAKGNILERFSAQQFPDLHSELNLSSLELGDSALYFCASSAGTGYNQPQHFGDGTRLSIL.

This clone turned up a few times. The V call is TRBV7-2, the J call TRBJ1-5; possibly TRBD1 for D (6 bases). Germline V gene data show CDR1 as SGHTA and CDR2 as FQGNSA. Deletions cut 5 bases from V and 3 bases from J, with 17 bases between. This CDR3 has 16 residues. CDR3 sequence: CASSLGQPTNNQPQHF. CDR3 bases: TGTGCCAGCAGCCTCGGACAGCCCACAAACAATCAGCCCCAGCATTTT. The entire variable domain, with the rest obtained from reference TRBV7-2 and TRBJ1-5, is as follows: GAGVSQSPSNKVTEKGKDVELRCDPISGHTALYWYRQSLGQGLEFLIYFQGNSAPDKSGLPSDRFSAERTGGSVSTLTIQRTQQEDSAVYLCASSLGQPTNNQPQHFGDGTRLSIL.

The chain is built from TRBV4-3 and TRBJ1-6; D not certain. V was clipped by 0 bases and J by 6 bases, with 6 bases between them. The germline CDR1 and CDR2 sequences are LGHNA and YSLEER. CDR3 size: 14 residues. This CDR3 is CASSQDLPNSPLHF. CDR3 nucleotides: TGCGCCAGCAGCCAAGATCTCCCTAATTCACCCCTCCACTTT.

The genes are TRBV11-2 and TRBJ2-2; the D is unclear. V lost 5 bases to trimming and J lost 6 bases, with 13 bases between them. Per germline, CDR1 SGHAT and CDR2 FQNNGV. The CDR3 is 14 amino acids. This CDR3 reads CASSPVGQAGELFF. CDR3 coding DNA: TGTGCCAGCAGCCCCGTGGGTCAGGCCGGGGAGCTGTTTTTT. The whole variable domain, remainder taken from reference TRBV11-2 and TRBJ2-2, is EAGVAQSPRYKIIEKRQSVAFWCNPISGHATLYWYQQILGQGPKLLIQFQNNGVVDDSQLPKDRFSAERLKGVDSTLKIQPAKLEDSAVYLCASSPVGQAGELFFGEGSRLTVL.

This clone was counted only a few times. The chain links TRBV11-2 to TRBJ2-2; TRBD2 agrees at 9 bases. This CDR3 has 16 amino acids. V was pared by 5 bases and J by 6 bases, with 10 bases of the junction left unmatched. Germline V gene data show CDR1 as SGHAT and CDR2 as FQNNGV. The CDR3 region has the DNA TGTGCCAGCAGCGTGGCTGGCGGGGGGGCTTCCGGGGAGCTGTTTTTT. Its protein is CASSVAGGGASGELFF.

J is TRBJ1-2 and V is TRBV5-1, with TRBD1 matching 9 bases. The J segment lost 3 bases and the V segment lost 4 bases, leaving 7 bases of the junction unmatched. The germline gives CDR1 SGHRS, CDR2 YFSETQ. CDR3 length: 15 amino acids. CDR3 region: CASSTNTGGHYGYTF. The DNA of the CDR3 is TGCGCCAGCAGCACGAATACAGGGGGCCACTATGGCTACACCTTC.

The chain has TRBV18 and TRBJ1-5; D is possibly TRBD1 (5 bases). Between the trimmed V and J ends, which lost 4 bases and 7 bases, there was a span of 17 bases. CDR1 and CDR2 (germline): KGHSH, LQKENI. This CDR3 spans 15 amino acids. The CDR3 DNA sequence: TGTGCCAGCTCACGGTACGGGGGGGTAGAGCAGCCCCAGCATTTT. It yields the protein CASSRYGGVEQPQHF.

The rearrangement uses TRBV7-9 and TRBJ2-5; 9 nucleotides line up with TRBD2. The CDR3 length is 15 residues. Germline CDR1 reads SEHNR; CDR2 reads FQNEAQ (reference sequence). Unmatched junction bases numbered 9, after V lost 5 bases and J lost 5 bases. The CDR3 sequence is CASSPMAGGPETQYF. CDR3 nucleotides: TGTGCCAGCAGCCCGATGGCGGGGGGGCCTGAGACCCAGTACTTC. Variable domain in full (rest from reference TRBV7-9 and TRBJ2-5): DTGVSQNPRHKITKRGQNVTFRCDPISEHNRLYWYRQTLGQGPEFLTYFQNEAQLEKSRLLSDRFSAERPKGSFSTLEIQRTEQGDSAMYLCASSPMAGGPETQYFGPGTRLLVL.

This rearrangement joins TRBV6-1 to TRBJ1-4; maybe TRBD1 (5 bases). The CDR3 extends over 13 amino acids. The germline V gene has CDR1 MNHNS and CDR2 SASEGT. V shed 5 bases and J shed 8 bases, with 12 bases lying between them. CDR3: CASSREGLEKLFF. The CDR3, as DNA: TGTGCCAGCAGTCGGGAGGGACTCGAAAAACTGTTTTTT.

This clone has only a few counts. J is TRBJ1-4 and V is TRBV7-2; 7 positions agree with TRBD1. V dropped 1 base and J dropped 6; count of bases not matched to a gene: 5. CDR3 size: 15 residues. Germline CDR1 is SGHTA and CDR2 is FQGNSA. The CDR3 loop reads CASSLVQGLDEKLFF. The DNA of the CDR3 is TGTGCCAGCAGCTTAGTACAGGGGCTGGATGAAAAACTGTTTTTT.

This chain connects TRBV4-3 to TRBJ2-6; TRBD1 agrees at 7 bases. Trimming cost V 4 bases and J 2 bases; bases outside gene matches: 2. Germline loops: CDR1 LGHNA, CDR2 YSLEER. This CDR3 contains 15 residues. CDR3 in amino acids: CASSPGTAGANVLTF. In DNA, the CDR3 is TGCGCCAGCAGCCCAGGGACAGCTGGGGCCAACGTCCTGACTTTC.

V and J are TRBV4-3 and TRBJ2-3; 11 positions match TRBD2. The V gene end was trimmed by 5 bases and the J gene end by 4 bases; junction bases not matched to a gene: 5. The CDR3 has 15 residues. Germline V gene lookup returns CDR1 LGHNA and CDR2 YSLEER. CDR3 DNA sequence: TGCGCCAGCAGCTTTGGGACTAGCGGCGCAGATACGCAGTATTTT. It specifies CASSFGTSGADTQYF.

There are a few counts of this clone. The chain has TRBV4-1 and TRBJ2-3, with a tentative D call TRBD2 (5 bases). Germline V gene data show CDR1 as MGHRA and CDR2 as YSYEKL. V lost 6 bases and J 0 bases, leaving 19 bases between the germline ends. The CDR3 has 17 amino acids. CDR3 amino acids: CASRTKPRTESTDTQYF. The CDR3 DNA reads TGCGCCAGCAGAACGAAACCCAGGACTGAAAGCACAGATACGCAGTATTTT.

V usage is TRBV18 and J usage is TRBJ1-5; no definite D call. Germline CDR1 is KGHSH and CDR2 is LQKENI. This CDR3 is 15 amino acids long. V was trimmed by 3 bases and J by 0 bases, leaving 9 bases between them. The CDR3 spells CASSPGRNSNQPQHF. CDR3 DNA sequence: TGTGCCAGCTCACCGGGCAGAAATAGCAATCAGCCCCAGCATTTT.

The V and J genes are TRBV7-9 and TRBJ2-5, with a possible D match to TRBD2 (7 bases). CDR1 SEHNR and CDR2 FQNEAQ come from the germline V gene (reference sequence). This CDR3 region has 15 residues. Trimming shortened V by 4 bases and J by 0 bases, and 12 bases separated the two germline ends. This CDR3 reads CASSSGGRDQETQYF. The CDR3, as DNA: TGTGCCAGCAGCTCGGGGGGCCGAGACCAAGAGACCCAGTACTTC.

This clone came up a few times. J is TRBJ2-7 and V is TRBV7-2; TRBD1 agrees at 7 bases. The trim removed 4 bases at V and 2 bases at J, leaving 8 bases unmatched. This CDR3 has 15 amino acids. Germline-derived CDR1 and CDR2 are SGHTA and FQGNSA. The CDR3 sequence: CASSWSRQGPYEQYF. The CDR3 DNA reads TGTGCCAGCAGCTGGTCCCGACAGGGCCCCTACGAGCAGTACTTC.

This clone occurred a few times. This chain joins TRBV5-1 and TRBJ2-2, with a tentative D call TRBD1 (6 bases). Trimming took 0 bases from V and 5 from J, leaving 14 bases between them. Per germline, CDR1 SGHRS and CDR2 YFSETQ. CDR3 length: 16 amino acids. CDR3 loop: CASSLVGGRGTGELFF. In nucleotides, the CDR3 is TGCGCCAGCAGCTTGGTCGGCGGCAGGGGAACCGGGGAGCTGTTTTTT.

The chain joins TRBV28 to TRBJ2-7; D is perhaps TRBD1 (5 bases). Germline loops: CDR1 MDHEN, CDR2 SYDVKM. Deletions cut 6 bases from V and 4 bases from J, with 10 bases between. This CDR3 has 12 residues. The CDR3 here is CASSLQAYEQYF. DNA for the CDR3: TGTGCCAGCAGCCTACAGGCGTACGAGCAGTACTTC.

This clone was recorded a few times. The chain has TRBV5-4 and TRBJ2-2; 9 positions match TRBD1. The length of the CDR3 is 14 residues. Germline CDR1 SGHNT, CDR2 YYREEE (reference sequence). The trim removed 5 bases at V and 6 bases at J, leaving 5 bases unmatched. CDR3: CASSPDRGSGELFF. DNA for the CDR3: TGTGCCAGCAGTCCAGACAGGGGGTCCGGGGAGCTGTTTTTT.

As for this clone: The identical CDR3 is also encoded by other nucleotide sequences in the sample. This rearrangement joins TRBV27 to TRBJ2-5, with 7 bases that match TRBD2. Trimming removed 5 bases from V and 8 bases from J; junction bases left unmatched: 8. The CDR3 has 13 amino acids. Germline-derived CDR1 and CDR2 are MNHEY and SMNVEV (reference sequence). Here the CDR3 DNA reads TGTGCCAGCAGTCCCCGGACTAGGGAAACCCAGTACTTC. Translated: CASSPRTRETQYF.

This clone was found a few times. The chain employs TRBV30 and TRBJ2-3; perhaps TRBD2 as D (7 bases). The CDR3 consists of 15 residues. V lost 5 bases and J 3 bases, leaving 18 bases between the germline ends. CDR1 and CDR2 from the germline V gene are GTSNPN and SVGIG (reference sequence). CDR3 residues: CAWAPGAGETDTQYF. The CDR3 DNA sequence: TGTGCCTGGGCACCGGGGGCGGGAGAGACAGATACGCAGTATTTT.

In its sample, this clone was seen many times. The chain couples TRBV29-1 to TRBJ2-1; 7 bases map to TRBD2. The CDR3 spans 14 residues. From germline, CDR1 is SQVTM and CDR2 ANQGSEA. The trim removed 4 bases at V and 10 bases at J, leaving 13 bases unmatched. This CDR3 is CSVAISSGKGEQFF. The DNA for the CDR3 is TGCAGCGTTGCGATCTCTAGCGGAAAGGGGGAGCAGTTCTTC.

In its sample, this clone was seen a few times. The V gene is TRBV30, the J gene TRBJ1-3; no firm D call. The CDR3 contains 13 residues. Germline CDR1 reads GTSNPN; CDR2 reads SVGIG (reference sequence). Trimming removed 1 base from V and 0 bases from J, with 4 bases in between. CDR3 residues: CAWSANSGNTIYF. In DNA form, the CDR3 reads TGTGCCTGGAGTGCTAACTCTGGAAACACCATATATTTT.

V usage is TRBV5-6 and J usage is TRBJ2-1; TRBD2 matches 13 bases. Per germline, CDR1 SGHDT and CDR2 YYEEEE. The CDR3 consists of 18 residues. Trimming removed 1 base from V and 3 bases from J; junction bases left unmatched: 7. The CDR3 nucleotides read TGTGCCAGCAGCTTGACTAGCGGGAGGGCCTTGCTCTACAATGAGCAGTTCTTC. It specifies CASSLTSGRALLYNEQFF.